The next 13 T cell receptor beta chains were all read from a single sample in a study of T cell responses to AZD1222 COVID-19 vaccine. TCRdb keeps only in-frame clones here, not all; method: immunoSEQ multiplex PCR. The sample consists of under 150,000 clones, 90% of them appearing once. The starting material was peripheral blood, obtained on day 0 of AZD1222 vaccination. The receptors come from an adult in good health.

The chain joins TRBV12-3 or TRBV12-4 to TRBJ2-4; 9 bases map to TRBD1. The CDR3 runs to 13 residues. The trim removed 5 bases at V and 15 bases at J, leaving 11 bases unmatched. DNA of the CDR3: TGTGCCAGCAGTCCGCGGGACAGGGAAAATTTGTACTTC. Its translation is CASSPRDRENLYF.

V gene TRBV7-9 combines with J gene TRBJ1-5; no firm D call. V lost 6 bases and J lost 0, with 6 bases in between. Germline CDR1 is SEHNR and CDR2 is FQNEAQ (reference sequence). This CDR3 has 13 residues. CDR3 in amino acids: CASSRISNQPQHF. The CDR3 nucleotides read TGTGCCAGCAGTAGGATTAGCAATCAGCCCCAGCATTTT.

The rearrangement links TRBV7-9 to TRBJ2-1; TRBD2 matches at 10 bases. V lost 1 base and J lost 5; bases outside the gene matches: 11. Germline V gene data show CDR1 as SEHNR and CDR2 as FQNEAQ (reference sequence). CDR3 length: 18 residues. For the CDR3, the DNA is TGTGCCAGCAGCTTAGGACCGGCTAGCGGGGGAACCCACAATGAGCAGTTCTTC. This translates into CASSLGPASGGTHNEQFF.

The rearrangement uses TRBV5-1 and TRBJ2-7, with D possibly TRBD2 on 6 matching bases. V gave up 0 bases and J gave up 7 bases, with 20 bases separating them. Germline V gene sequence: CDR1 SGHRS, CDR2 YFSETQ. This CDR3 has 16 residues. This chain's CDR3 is CASSLAGGGPSGEQYF. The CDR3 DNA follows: TGCGCCAGCAGCTTGGCCGGGGGAGGCCCCTCGGGGGAGCAGTACTTC.

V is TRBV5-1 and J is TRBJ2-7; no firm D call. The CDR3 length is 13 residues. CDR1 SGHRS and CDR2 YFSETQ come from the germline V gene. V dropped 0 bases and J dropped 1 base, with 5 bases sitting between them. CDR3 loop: CASSLGRSYEQYF. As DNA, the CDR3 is TGCGCCAGCAGCTTGGGCAGATCCTACGAGCAGTACTTC.

CDR3 nucleotides: TGTGCCAGCTCAGGGATGGGACAGGGAGATCAGCCCCAGCATTTT. Protein: CASSGMGQGDQPQHF. The rearrangement joins TRBV18 to TRBJ1-5, with 9 bases identical to TRBD1. This CDR3 spans 15 amino acids. The J segment lost 5 bases and the V segment lost 5 bases, leaving 7 bases of the junction unmatched. From germline, CDR1 is KGHSH and CDR2 LQKENI.

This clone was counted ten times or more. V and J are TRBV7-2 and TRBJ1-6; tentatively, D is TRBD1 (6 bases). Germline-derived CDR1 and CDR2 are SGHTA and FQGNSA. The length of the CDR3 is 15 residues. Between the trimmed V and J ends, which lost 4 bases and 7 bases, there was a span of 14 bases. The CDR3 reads CASSSPRGGNSPLHF. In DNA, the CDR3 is TGTGCCAGCAGCTCCCCTAGGGGGGGGAATTCACCCCTCCACTTT.

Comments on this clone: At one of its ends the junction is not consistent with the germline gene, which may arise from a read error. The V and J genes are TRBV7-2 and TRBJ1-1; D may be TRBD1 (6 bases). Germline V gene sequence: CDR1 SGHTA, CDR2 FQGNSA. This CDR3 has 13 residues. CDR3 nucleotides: TGTGCCAGCACCTTAGATAGGGGGACTGAAGCTTTCTTT. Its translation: CASTLDRGTEAFF.

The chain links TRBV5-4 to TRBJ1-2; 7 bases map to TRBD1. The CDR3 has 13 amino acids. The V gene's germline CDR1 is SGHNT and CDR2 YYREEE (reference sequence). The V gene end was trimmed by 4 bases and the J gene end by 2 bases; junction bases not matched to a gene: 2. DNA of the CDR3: TGTGCCAGCAGCCCGACAGGGAACTATGGCTACACCTTC. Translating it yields CASSPTGNYGYTF.

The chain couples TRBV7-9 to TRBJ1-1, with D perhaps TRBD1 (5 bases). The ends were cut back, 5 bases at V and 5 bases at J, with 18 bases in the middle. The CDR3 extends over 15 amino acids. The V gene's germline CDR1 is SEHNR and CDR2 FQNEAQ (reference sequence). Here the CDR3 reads CASSTGSGAYTEAFF. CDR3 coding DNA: TGTGCCAGCAGCACGGGGAGCGGGGCGTATACTGAAGCTTTCTTT.

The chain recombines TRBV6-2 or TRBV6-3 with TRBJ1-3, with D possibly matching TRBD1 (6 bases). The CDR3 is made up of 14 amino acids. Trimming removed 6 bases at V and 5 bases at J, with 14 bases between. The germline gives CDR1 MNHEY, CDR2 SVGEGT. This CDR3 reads CASSPRGARNTIYF. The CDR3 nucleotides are TGTGCCAGCAGCCCGAGGGGGGCCCGAAACACCATATATTTT.

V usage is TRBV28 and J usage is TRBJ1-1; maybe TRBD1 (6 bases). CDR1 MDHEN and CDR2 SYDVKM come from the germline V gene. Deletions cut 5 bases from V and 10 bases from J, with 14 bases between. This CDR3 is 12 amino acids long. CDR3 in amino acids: CASSTDRLGAFF. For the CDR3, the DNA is TGTGCCAGCAGTACCGACAGGCTGGGAGCTTTCTTT.

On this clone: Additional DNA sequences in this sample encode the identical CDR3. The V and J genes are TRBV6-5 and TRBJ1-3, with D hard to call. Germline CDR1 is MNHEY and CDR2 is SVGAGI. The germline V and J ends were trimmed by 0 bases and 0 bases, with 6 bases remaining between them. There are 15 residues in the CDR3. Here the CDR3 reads CASSYSRGSGNTIYF. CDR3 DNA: TGTGCCAGCAGTTACTCGCGGGGCTCTGGAAACACCATATATTTT.